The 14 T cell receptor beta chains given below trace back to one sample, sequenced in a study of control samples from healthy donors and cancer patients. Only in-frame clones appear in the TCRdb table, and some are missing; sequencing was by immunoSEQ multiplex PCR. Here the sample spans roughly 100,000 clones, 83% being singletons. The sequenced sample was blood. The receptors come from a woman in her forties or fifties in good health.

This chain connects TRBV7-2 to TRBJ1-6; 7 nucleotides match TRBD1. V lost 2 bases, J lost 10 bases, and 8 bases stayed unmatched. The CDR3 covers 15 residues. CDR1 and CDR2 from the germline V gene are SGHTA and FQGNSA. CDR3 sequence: CASSLSRTGGSPLHF. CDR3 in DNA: TGTGCCAGCAGCTTATCCAGGACAGGCGGCTCACCCCTCCACTTT. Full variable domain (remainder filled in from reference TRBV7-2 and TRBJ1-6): GAGVSQSPSNKVTEKGKDVELRCDPISGHTALYWYRQSLGQGLEFLIYFQGNSAPDKSGLPSDRFSAERTGGSVSTLTIQRTQQEDSAVYLCASSLSRTGGSPLHFGNGTRLTVT.

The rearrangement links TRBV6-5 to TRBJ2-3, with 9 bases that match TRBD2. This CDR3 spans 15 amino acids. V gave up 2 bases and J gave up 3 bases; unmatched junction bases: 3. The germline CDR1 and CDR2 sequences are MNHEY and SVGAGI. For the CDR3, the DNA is TGTGCCAGCAGTTACGCTAGCGGGACTACAGATACGCAGTATTTT. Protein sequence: CASSYASGTTDTQYF.

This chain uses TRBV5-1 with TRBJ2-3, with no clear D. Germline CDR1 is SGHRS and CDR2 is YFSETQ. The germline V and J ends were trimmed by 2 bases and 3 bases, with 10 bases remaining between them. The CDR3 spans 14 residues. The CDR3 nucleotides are TGCGCCAGCAGCTTTTTGGGTCGGACAGATACGCAGTATTTT. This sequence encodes CASSFLGRTDTQYF.

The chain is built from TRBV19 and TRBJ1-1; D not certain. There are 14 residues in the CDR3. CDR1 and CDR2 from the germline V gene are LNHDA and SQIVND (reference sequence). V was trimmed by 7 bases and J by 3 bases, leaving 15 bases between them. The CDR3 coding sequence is TGTGCCAGTACTCAAATGGGAGAGGACACTGAAGCTTTCTTT. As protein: CASTQMGEDTEAFF. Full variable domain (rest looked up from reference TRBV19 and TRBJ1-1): DGGITQSPKYLFRKEGQNVTLSCEQNLNHDAMYWYRQDPGQGLRLIYYSQIVNDFQKGDIAEGYSVSREKKESFPLTVTSAQKNPTAFYLCASTQMGEDTEAFFGQGTRLTVV.

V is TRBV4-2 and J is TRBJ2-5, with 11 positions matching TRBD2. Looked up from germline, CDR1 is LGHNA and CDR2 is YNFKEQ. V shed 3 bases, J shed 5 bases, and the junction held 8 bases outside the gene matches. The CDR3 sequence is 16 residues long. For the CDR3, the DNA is TGTGCCAGCAGCCAGTCAGCTAGCGGGGGGAGTGAGACCCAGTACTTC. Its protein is CASSQSASGGSETQYF.

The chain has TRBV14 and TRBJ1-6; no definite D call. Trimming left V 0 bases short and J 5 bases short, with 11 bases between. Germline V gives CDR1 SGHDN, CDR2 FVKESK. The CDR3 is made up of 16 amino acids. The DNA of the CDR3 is TGTGCCAGCAGCCAAGATGCCCCGGGGAATAATTCACCCCTCCACTTT. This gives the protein CASSQDAPGNNSPLHF.

In DNA form, the CDR3 reads TGCGCCAGCAGCATGAAAGAGACCCAGTACTTC. Protein: CASSMKETQYF. The J gene is TRBJ2-5, the V gene TRBV5-1, with D uncertain. This CDR3 has 11 residues. Germline CDR1 reads SGHRS; CDR2 reads YFSETQ. Trimming pared 4 bases from V and 3 bases from J, leaving 4 bases between.

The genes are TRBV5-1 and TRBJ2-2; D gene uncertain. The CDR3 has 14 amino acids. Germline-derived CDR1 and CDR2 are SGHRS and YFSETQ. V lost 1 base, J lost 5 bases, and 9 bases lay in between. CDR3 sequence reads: CASSLLSTTGELFF. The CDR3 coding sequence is TGCGCCAGCAGCTTGCTGAGTACGACCGGGGAGCTGTTTTTT.

The CDR3 DNA is TGTGCCAGCAGCGTAGTAGCGGGAGGCCGCTACAATGAGCAGTTCTTC. Its translation: CASSVVAGGRYNEQFF. V is TRBV9 and J is TRBJ2-1; 10 bases are shared with TRBD2. There are 16 residues in the CDR3. Trimming removed 0 bases from V and 3 bases from J; junction bases left unmatched: 3. Germline assignment: CDR1 SGDLS and CDR2 YYNGEE.

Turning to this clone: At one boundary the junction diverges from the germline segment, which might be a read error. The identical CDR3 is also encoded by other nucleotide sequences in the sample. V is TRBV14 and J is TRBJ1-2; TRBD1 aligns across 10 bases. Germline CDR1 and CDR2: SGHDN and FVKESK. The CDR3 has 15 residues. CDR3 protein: CASSWDRGGINGYTF. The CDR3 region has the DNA TGTGCTAGCAGTTGGGACAGGGGCGGCATCAATGGCTACACCTTC.

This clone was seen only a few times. CDR3 sequence reads: CASSPALAIEQFF. The CDR3 region has the DNA TGTGCCAGCAGCCCTGCGCTGGCCATTGAGCAGTTCTTC. The chain uses TRBV12-3 or TRBV12-4 and TRBJ2-1; no definite D call. The V end was cut by 6 bases, the J end by 9 bases, with 15 bases between. CDR3 size: 13 residues.

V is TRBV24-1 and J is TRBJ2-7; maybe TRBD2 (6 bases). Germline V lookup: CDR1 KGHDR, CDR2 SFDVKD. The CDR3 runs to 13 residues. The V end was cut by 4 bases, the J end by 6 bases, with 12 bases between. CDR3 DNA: TGTGCCACCAGTGAATGGGGGGTTCCCGAGCAGTACTTC. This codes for CATSEWGVPEQYF.

The CDR3 protein is CASSPLAGASTDTQYF. CDR3 sequence (DNA): TGTGCCAGCAGCCCCTTAGCGGGGGCTAGCACAGATACGCAGTATTTT. V usage is TRBV3-1 (or the pseudogene TRBV3-2) and J usage is TRBJ2-3, with 9 positions matching TRBD2. J lost 0 bases, V lost 4 bases, and 5 bases had no gene match. CDR1 and CDR2 from the germline V gene are LGHDT and YNNKEL (reference sequence). This CDR3 comprises 16 residues.

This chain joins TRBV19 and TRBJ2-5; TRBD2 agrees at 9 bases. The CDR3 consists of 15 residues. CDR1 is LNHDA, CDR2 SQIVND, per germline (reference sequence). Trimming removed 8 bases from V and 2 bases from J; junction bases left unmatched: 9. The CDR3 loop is CASRSAGGHQETQYF. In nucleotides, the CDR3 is TGTGCCAGTCGATCCGCGGGGGGGCATCAAGAGACCCAGTACTTC.